A single sample is the source of the 16 T cell receptor beta chains below, sequenced in a study of blood T cell repertoires in COVID-19. Data came from immunoSEQ multiplex PCR; TCRdb stores just in-frame clones and leaves some out. The sample includes about 200,000 clones, roughly three quarters of them seen just once. Material: peripheral blood. The receptors shown here come from a middle-aged woman with COVID-19, enrolled during active disease.

The chain uses TRBV18 and TRBJ2-6; D unclear. CDR3 length equals 16 residues. The germline V gene has CDR1 KGHSH and CDR2 LQKENI. The V end was cut by 3 bases, the J end by 4 bases, with 13 bases between. CDR3 in amino acids: CASSPEMVFGANVLTF. The CDR3 DNA follows: TGTGCCAGCTCACCGGAGATGGTCTTCGGGGCCAACGTCCTGACTTTC.

This chain joins TRBV20-1 and TRBJ1-2; a weak D match, TRBD1 (5 bases). CDR3 size: 12 residues. V was clipped by 3 bases and J by 4 bases, with 9 bases between them. Germline V CDR1 and CDR2: DFQATT, SNEGSKA (reference sequence). Written as DNA, the CDR3 is TGCAGTGCTAGTGCGCAGGGCTATGGCTACACCTTC. Residues: CSASAQGYGYTF.

This chain links TRBV4-1 with TRBJ2-3; TRBD2 agrees at 9 bases. Germline V lookup: CDR1 MGHRA, CDR2 YSYEKL. The CDR3 covers 16 residues. V lost 4 bases, J lost 0 bases, and 5 bases stayed unmatched. This CDR3 is CASSPGTSRSTDTQYF. For the CDR3, the DNA is TGCGCCAGCAGCCCGGGGACTAGCAGGAGCACAGATACGCAGTATTTT.

This clone has ten or more counts. The chain has TRBV5-1 and TRBJ1-6; tentative D call: TRBD1 (6 bases). V was trimmed by 0 bases and J by 11 bases, leaving 15 bases between them. Per the germline V gene, CDR1 is SGHRS and CDR2 is YFSETQ. This CDR3 is 15 amino acids long. The DNA for the CDR3 is TGCGCCAGCAGCTTGGAATTGACAGGCACAGCACCCCTCCACTTT. Translation: CASSLELTGTAPLHF.

The chain combines TRBV29-1 with TRBJ2-3; D possibly corresponds to TRBD1 (6 bases). The length of the CDR3 is 12 residues. Trimming stripped 8 bases from V and 5 bases from J, with 14 bases between. Germline V gene sequence: CDR1 SQVTM, CDR2 ANQGSEA. The CDR3 spells CSFRTAEDTQYF. The CDR3 DNA reads TGCAGCTTCCGGACAGCGGAAGATACGCAGTATTTT.

The chain recombines TRBV6-5 with TRBJ2-4, with D possibly matching TRBD1 (6 bases). The CDR3 covers 15 residues. Trimming pared 5 bases from V and 7 bases from J, leaving 18 bases between. CDR1 MNHEY and CDR2 SVGAGI come from the germline V gene. The CDR3 DNA sequence: TGTGCCAGCAGTCGAATCCAGGGGCTGGGGAACATTCAGTACTTC. Translated, it gives CASSRIQGLGNIQYF.

For this clone: Other nucleotide sequences from this sample produce the same CDR3. This chain joins TRBV10-2 and TRBJ1-1, with D perhaps TRBD1 (5 bases). The length of the CDR3 is 13 residues. The ends were cut back, 2 bases at V and 1 base at J, with 5 bases in the middle. CDR1 WSHSY and CDR2 SAAADI come from the germline V gene. The CDR3 DNA follows: TGCGCCAGCAGTGAGCAGGGGAACACTGAAGCTTTCTTT. Translated, it gives CASSEQGNTEAFF.

This chain connects TRBV2 to TRBJ1-1, with 7 bases identical to TRBD1. Germline CDR1 reads SNHLY; CDR2 reads FYNNEI. Germline trimming cut 10 bases from V and 0 bases from J; bases unmatched to any gene: 8. The CDR3 contains 14 residues. The CDR3 protein is CATDRETMNTEAFF. CDR3 nucleotides: TGTGCCACAGACAGGGAAACAATGAACACTGAAGCTTTCTTT.

J is TRBJ2-7 and V is TRBV18; TRBD1 is a possible D gene (5 bases). Germline CDR1 is KGHSH and CDR2 is LQKENI. V lost 4 bases and J lost 3, with 13 bases in between. The CDR3 runs 14 residues. For the CDR3, the DNA is TGTGCCAGCTCACGGACAAGGAGTTACTACGAGCAGTACTTC. It translates to CASSRTRSYYEQYF. Together with reference TRBV18 and TRBJ2-7, the CDR3 gives the full variable domain: NAGVMQNPRHLVRRRGQEARLRCSPMKGHSHVYWYRQLPEEGLKFMVYLQKENIIDESGMPKERFSAEFPKEGPSILRIQQVVRGDSAAYFCASSRTRSYYEQYFGPGTRLTVT.

The chain is built from TRBV14 and TRBJ2-3, with D maybe TRBD1 (6 bases). Trimming pared 2 bases from V and 2 bases from J, leaving 11 bases between. The CDR3 totals 15 residues. Germline V gives CDR1 SGHDN, CDR2 FVKESK. The CDR3 DNA sequence: TGTGCCAGCAGCCAACCTGGGGGCCTCACAGATACGCAGTATTTT. Its protein product is CASSQPGGLTDTQYF.

The chain recombines TRBV30 with TRBJ1-3; 9 nucleotides align to TRBD1. V dropped 1 base and J dropped 1; count of bases not matched to a gene: 5. The CDR3 consists of 16 residues. Looked up from germline, CDR1 is GTSNPN and CDR2 is SVGIG (reference sequence). CDR3 nucleotides: TGTGCCTGGAGTGGAGGACAGGGGAAATCTGGAAACACCATATATTTT. Protein product: CAWSGGQGKSGNTIYF.

CDR3 residues: CASSPGALAGGPSRTQYF. CDR3 nucleotides: TGTGCCAGCAGTCCTGGGGCCCTAGCGGGAGGGCCAAGCCGTACGCAGTATTTT. The V and J genes are TRBV27 and TRBJ2-3; 12 bases are a match to TRBD2. CDR3 length equals 18 residues. The V segment lost 5 bases and the J segment 8 bases; nucleotides outside the gene matches: 17. Germline CDR1 and CDR2: MNHEY and SMNVEV (reference sequence).

The V call is TRBV19, the J call TRBJ2-7; D ambiguous. The germline gives CDR1 LNHDA, CDR2 SQIVND (reference sequence). V gave up 0 bases and J gave up 0 bases, with 9 bases separating them. This CDR3 region has 15 residues. CDR3 sequence (DNA): TGTGCCAGTAGTATAGAGGCACGAAGCTCCTACGAGCAGTACTTC. Translation: CASSIEARSSYEQYF.

The chain links TRBV5-1 to TRBJ2-7, with D tentatively TRBD1 (5 bases). The ends were cut back, 1 base at V and 4 bases at J, with 12 bases in the middle. The CDR3 length is 14 residues. CDR1 is SGHRS, CDR2 YFSETQ, per germline. This CDR3 is CASSLFQGYYEQYF. The CDR3 DNA follows: TGCGCCAGCAGCTTGTTCCAGGGATATTACGAGCAGTACTTC.

The V call is TRBV2, the J call TRBJ1-4; 8 nucleotides line up with TRBD1. V was clipped by 0 bases and J by 8 bases; unmatched bases: 8. This CDR3 has 16 amino acids. CDR1 is SNHLY and CDR2 is FYNNEI in the germline V gene. The CDR3 spells CASSEALRAGGEKLFF. The DNA for the CDR3 is TGTGCCAGCAGTGAAGCGCTTCGGGCAGGGGGCGAAAAACTGTTTTTT.

V usage is TRBV4-2 and J usage is TRBJ2-1; weak D call: TRBD1 (5 bases). V lost 0 bases, J lost 0 bases, and 12 bases lay in between. The CDR3 contains 17 residues. CDR1 is LGHNA, CDR2 YNFKEQ, per germline. The CDR3 DNA follows: TGTGCCAGCAGCCAAGAGAGACAGTTGAGCTCCTACAATGAGCAGTTCTTC. Its protein is CASSQERQLSSYNEQFF.